Reported below is one T cell receptor (beta chain). Its antigen is currently unknown. This sample stems from a study of cytomegalovirus exposure and HLA in healthy donors. Study information: Findings of an earlier analysis included more than 90 million unique TCR beta sequences from roughly 200 million T cells.

Study-wide results and limits: More clonal expansion characterized HLA-associated TCR beta chains than equally common others in a later analysis. Follow-up analysis later connected one missense variant in DCLRE1C with trimming of TCR beta V- and J-genes. Investigators reported around 150 TCR beta chains as tied to cytomegalovirus.

60 Vbeta and 13 Jbeta primers were used in PCR. Measured with immunoSEQ multiplex PCR; TCRdb has only the in-frame clones, and not every one. Of approximately 92,000 clones listed, roughly 70% are singletons. What was sequenced was PBMCs. This receptor was taken from a man aged 45-65 years in good health and CMV-seronegative.

The CDR3, as DNA: TGTGCCATCAGTGAAAACACAGTCAAAGCTTTCTTT. This gives the protein CAISENTVKAFF. The rearrangement uses TRBV10-3 and TRBJ1-1; D is ambiguous. The CDR3 length is 12 residues. Trimming took off 3 bases at V and 9 bases at J, with 11 bases between the two ends. The germline V gene encodes CDR1 ENHRY and CDR2 SYGVKD.